A selection of T cell receptor beta chains follows, all from one sample in a study of beta chain features in type 1 diabetes. The table came from immunoSEQ multiplex PCR; TCRdb's copy has only in-frame clones and leaves some out. The table shows 300,000 to 350,000 clones, with 7% to 9% occurring only once. Sequencing used central memory CD4+ T cells from blood. These receptors originate from a woman between 18 and 30 years old in good health. The CDR3 runs from the conserved cysteine through the conserved F or W. D genes are given only for firm matches. Expanded clones get a size class; other rows say once, few or many, or leave the size out.

d_gene | j_gene | abundance | v_gene | CDR3aa | CDR3nt
- | TRBJ2-3 | few | TRBV7-3 | CASSPGHSTDTQYF | TGTGCCAGCAGCCCAGGACATTCTACAGATACGCAGTATTTT
TRBD2 | TRBJ2-3 | few | TRBV5-1 | CASSAGREFDTQYF | TGCGCCAGCAGCGCGGGGCGGGAGTTCGATACGCAGTATTTT
TRBD2 | TRBJ2-7 | few | TRBV7-2 | CASSFTGGLAASYEQYF | TGTGCCAGCAGCTTTACGGGGGGACTAGCGGCCTCCTACGAGCAGTACTTC
- | TRBJ2-7 | - | TRBV5-5 | CASSLTGIYEQYF | TGTGCCAGCAGCTTAACGGGAATCTACGAGCAGTACTTC
TRBD2 | TRBJ2-1 | - | TRBV9 | CASSVAPSGRADEQFF | TGTGCCAGCAGCGTCGCCCCTAGCGGGAGGGCCGATGAGCAGTTCTTC
TRBD1 | TRBJ1-4 | many | TRBV4-1 | CASSQDQTEGGLNEKLFF | TGCGCCAGCAGCCAAGATCAAACGGAAGGGGGCCTTAATGAAAAACTGTTTTTT
TRBD2 | TRBJ2-1 | few | TRBV4-1 | CASSDRLAGNYNEQFF | TGCGCCAGCAGCGATCGGCTAGCGGGAAACTACAATGAGCAGTTCTTC
- | TRBJ1-1 | many | TRBV6-5 | CASSYQGQPLRGEAFF | TGTGCCAGCAGTTACCAAGGACAGCCTCTGCGGGGTGAAGCTTTCTTT
TRBD1 | TRBJ1-2 | few | TRBV19 | CASRPSGTGSYGYTF | TGTGCCAGTAGGCCGTCCGGGACAGGATCGTATGGCTACACCTTC
TRBD1 | TRBJ2-7 | few | TRBV6-6 | CASSFGQGVGEQYF | TGTGCCAGCAGTTTTGGACAGGGGGTGGGGGAGCAGTACTTC
TRBD1 | TRBJ2-1 | few | TRBV4-2 | CASSRGQAAQNEQFF | TGTGCCAGCAGCCGGGGACAGGCTGCCCAAAATGAGCAGTTCTTC
- | TRBJ1-5 | - | TRBV6-6 | CASSGSRQPQHF | TGTGCCAGCAGCGGGTCCAGGCAGCCCCAGCATTTT
- | TRBJ1-2 | many | TRBV2 | CASSPPSGGDYGYTF | TGTGCCAGCAGTCCACCCTCGGGGGGGGACTATGGCTACACCTTC
- | TRBJ2-7 | few | TRBV5-1 | CASSLDWAYEQYF | TGCGCCAGCAGCTTGGATTGGGCCTACGAGCAGTACTTC
- | TRBJ2-5 | - | TRBV29-1 | CSVARLQETQYF | TGCAGCGTTGCACGGCTACAAGAGACCCAGTACTTC
- | TRBJ2-3 | few | TRBV7-2 | CASSFSSGSTDTQYF | TGTGCCAGCAGCTTCTCCAGCGGGAGCACAGATACGCAGTATTTT
TRBD2 | TRBJ2-5 | few | TRBV10-3 | CAISESGTSGKETQYF | TGTGCCATCAGTGAGTCCGGGACTAGCGGAAAAGAGACCCAGTACTTC
- | TRBJ2-3 | - | TRBV11-2 | CASSLVAANSQDTQYF | TGTGCCAGCAGCTTAGTCGCGGCTAATTCACAAGATACGCAGTATTTT
TRBD2 | TRBJ2-7 | few | TRBV29-1 | CSVVVASGSYEQYF | TGCAGCGTTGTCGTGGCTAGCGGGAGTTACGAGCAGTACTTC
- | TRBJ2-2 | few | TRBV4-2 | CASSQAKGTGELFF | TGTGCCAGCAGCCAAGCTAAAGGCACCGGGGAGCTGTTTTTT
TRBD1 | TRBJ2-5 | few | TRBV5-1 | CASSYGQEETQYF | TGCGCCAGCAGTTACGGACAGGAAGAGACCCAGTACTTC
- | TRBJ2-5 | - | TRBV7-3 | CASSLLSGIGETQYF | TGTGCCAGCAGCTTATTATCAGGGATAGGTGAGACCCAGTACTTC
- | TRBJ1-3 | many | TRBV9 | CASSVESALSGNTIYF | TGTGCCAGCAGCGTAGAGTCGGCGCTCTCTGGAAACACCATATATTTT
- | TRBJ2-2 | many | TRBV29-1 | CSVAPHGGGELFF | TGCAGCGTTGCTCCTCACGGAGGCGGGGAGCTGTTTTTT
- | TRBJ1-1 | - | TRBV7-2 | CASSLVGGNTEAFF | TGTGCCAGCAGCCTAGTGGGGGGGAACACTGAAGCTTTCTTT
TRBD2 | TRBJ2-1 | many | TRBV15 | CATSRYYSGSEGNNEQFF | TGTGCCACCAGCCGATACTACAGCGGGAGTGAAGGGAACAATGAGCAGTTCTTC
TRBD2 | TRBJ2-3 | - | TRBV7-9 | CASSLLAGEADTQYF | TGTGCCAGCAGCTTACTAGCGGGAGAAGCAGATACGCAGTATTTT
- | TRBJ2-4 | few | TRBV5-1 | CASSLERGVRNIQYF | TGCGCCAGCAGCTTGGAAAGGGGAGTTAGGAACATTCAGTACTTC
TRBD1 | TRBJ2-1 | - | TRBV7-9 | CASSPRGQDYNEQFF | TGTGCCAGCAGCCCTCGGGGACAGGACTACAATGAGCAGTTCTTC
TRBD2 | TRBJ2-1 | - | TRBV27 | CASSHISGSGRAVWNEQFF | TGTGCCAGCAGCCACATTAGCGGTAGCGGGAGGGCCGTATGGAATGAGCAGTTCTTC
- | TRBJ2-5 | few | TRBV7-3 | CASSLDGETQYF | TGTGCCAGCAGCTTAGATGGGGAGACCCAGTACTTC
- | TRBJ1-5 | few | TRBV19 | CATGPEQPQHF | TGTGCCACCGGACCCGAACAGCCCCAGCATTTT
- | TRBJ2-2 | - | TRBV29-1 | CSVVTGPTNTGELFF | TGCAGCGTTGTTACCGGACCTACGAACACCGGGGAGCTGTTTTTT
- | TRBJ2-3 | - | TRBV20-1 | CSASRGDTQYF | TGCAGTGCGAGCAGGGGAGATACGCAGTATTTT
TRBD1 | TRBJ2-7 | - | TRBV5-4 | CASSRQGLTSYEQYF | TGTGCCAGCAGCCGACAGGGGCTGACCTCCTACGAGCAGTACTTC
- | TRBJ2-5 | few | TRBV15 | CATSPAEKETQYF | TGTGCCACCTCCCCAGCGGAGAAAGAGACCCAGTACTTC
TRBD2 | TRBJ2-2 | - | TRBV4-2 | CASSQAGLAGGELFF | TGTGCCAGCAGCCAAGCGGGACTAGCCGGGGGGGAGCTGTTTTTT
TRBD2 | TRBJ2-3 | few | TRBV7-3 | CASSERDPRTDTQYF | TGTGCCAGCAGCGAGCGGGATCCCCGCACAGATACGCAGTATTTT
TRBD1 | TRBJ1-1 | - | TRBV28 | CASSFADRLNTEAFF | TGTGCCAGCAGTTTCGCGGACAGGCTTAACACTGAAGCTTTCTTT
- | TRBJ1-1 | few | TRBV6-1 | CASSAPKGRIGGNTEAFF | TGTGCCAGCAGTGCCCCAAAGGGGCGGATTGGGGGGAACACTGAAGCTTTCTTT
- | TRBJ1-2 | few | TRBV20-1 | CSTERGDGYTF | TGCAGCACCGAACGGGGGGATGGCTACACCTTC
- | TRBJ2-1 | - | TRBV4-2 | CASTRDNEQFF | TGTGCCAGCACTAGGGACAATGAGCAGTTCTTC
- | TRBJ1-1 | - | TRBV2 | CASSTYTEAFF | TGTGCCAGCAGTACCTACACTGAAGCTTTCTTT
- | TRBJ2-7 | many | TRBV21-1 | CASSLLSGTTYEQYF | TGTGCCAGCAGCCTCCTATCCGGGACTACATACGAGCAGTACTTC
- | TRBJ1-2 | few | TRBV7-2 | CASSQEGGASDGYTF | TGTGCCAGCAGCCAAGAGGGGGGCGCGAGCGATGGCTACACCTTC
- | TRBJ2-3 | - | TRBV5-1 | CASSLGTYSTDAQYF | TGCGCCAGCAGCTTAGGCACGTACTCGACAGATGCGCAGTATTTT
TRBD2 | TRBJ2-3 | few | TRBV11-1 | CASSPGTSGRMADTQYF | TGTGCCAGCAGCCCAGGGACTAGCGGGAGGATGGCAGATACGCAGTATTTT
- | TRBJ2-1 | - | TRBV28 | CASTDNPASIGSSGYNEQFF | TGTGCCAGCACTGATAACCCCGCGTCAATAGGTTCTTCAGGGTACAATGAGCAGTTCTTC
- | TRBJ1-2 | many | TRBV5-1 | CASSLDRIENSHTF | TGCGCCAGCAGCTTGGACAGGATAGAAAACTCCCACACCTTC
- | TRBJ1-4 | many | TRBV7-9 | CASSFDNEKLFF | TGTGCCAGCAGCTTCGACAATGAAAAACTGTTTTTT
- | TRBJ2-3 | - | TRBV7-2 | CASSPPGTDTQYF | TGTGCCAGCAGCCCCCCGGGCACAGATACGCAGTATTTT